This TCR beta chain stems from a study of T cell changes during pregnancy in multiple sclerosis. Clones were sequenced by immunoSEQ multiplex PCR, and TCRdb holds only the in-frame ones, with some missing. The profile covers roughly 93,000 clones, with approximately 90% appearing a single time and around 0.93% taken by the ten largest. Germline assignment: CDR1 LNHDA and CDR2 SQIVND (reference sequence). CDR3 length: 17 amino acids. V shed 3 bases and J 8 bases; nucleotides not matched to a gene: 16. This clone was seen a few times. The origin of this receptor is a female donor with multiple sclerosis, enrolled in a pregnancy study. V and J are TRBV19 and TRBJ1-2; TRBD1 agrees at 9 bases. The source material was peripheral blood, sampled before pregnancy. The CDR3 is CASSMGSGTGFARGYTF. DNA of the CDR3: TGTGCCAGTAGTATGGGATCCGGGACAGGGTTTGCAAGGGGCTACACCTTC.